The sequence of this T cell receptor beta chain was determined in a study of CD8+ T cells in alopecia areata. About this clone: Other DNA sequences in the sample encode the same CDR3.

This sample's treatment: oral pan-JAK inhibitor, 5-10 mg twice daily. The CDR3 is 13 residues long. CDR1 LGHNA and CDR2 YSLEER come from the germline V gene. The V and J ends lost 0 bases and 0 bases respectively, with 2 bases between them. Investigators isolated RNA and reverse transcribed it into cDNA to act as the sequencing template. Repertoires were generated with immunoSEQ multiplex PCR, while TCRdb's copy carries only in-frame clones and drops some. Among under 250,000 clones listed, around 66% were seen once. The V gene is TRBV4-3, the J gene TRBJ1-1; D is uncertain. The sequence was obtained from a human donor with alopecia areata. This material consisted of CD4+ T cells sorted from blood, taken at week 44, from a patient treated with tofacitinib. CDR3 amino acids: CASSQDLNTEAFF. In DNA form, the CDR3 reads TGCGCCAGCAGCCAAGACTTGAACACTGAAGCTTTCTTT.